Listed below are T cell receptor beta chains from one sample, sequenced in a study of early T cells in non-severe SARS-CoV-2 infection. TCRdb passed the 5' RACE reads through MiXCR, listing each CDR3 protein once. The table has 80,000 to 100,000 distinct CDR3 sequences, about 12% seen once. The sample consisted of whole blood. The receptors here all came from an adult who was a healthcare worker with PCR-confirmed SARS-CoV-2 infection or an uninfected control (not recorded which). The CDR3 runs from the conserved cysteine through the conserved F or W. The D gene is left open where the match is weak. Not every row has a clone size; where given, it reads once, few, many or a size class.

V gene: TRBV20-1
CDR3 length: 15
D gene: .
clone size: many
J gene: TRBJ2-1
CDR3 protein: CSARKPPFSAIEQFF
CDR3 DNA: TGCAGTGCTAGGAAACCCCCTTTTTCCGCTATTGAGCAGTTCTTC

V gene: TRBV12-5
CDR3 length: 13
D gene: TRBD1
clone size: .
J gene: TRBJ1-2
CDR3 protein: CASGSGQGYGYTF
CDR3 DNA: TGTGCTAGTGGTTCCGGACAGGGGTATGGCTACACCTTC

V gene: TRBV12-3/TRBV12-4
CDR3 length: 14
D gene: .
clone size: .
J gene: TRBJ1-6
CDR3 protein: CASSFAGLNSPLHF
CDR3 DNA: TGTGCCAGCAGTTTCGCAGGGCTTAATTCACCCCTCCACTTT

V gene: TRBV29-1
CDR3 length: 13
D gene: .
clone size: many
J gene: TRBJ1-3
CDR3 protein: CSVEPASGNTIYF
CDR3 DNA: TGCAGCGTTGAGCCCGCCTCTGGAAACACCATATATTTT

V gene: TRBV20-1
CDR3 length: 11
D gene: .
clone size: few
J gene: TRBJ2-7
CDR3 protein: CSARLGHEQYF
CDR3 DNA: TGCAGTGCTAGGTTGGGCCACGAGCAGTACTTC

V gene: TRBV18
CDR3 length: 16
D gene: TRBD1
clone size: few
J gene: TRBJ2-4
CDR3 protein: CASSRRDSKAKNIQYF
CDR3 DNA: TGTGCCAGCTCACGCCGGGACAGCAAAGCCAAAAACATTCAGTACTTC

V gene: TRBV29-1
CDR3 length: 13
D gene: .
clone size: many
J gene: TRBJ1-2
CDR3 protein: CSVESGSDYGYTF
CDR3 DNA: TGCAGCGTTGAAAGCGGGTCGGACTATGGCTACACCTTC

V gene: TRBV20-1
CDR3 length: 17
D gene: TRBD2
clone size: many
J gene: TRBJ2-1
CDR3 protein: CSAMTSGGTFSYNEQFF
CDR3 DNA: TGCAGTGCAATGACTAGCGGGGGCACTTTCTCCTACAATGAGCAGTTCTTC

V gene: TRBV20-1
CDR3 length: 13
D gene: TRBD1
clone size: few
J gene: TRBJ1-1
CDR3 protein: CSARDRANTEAFF
CDR3 DNA: TGCAGTGCTCGTGACAGGGCGAACACTGAAGCTTTCTTT

V gene: TRBV5-1
CDR3 length: 13
D gene: .
clone size: few
J gene: TRBJ2-7
CDR3 protein: CASSKPLSYEQYF
CDR3 DNA: TGCGCCAGCAGCAAACCGCTATCCTACGAGCAGTACTTC

V gene: TRBV2
CDR3 length: 18
D gene: .
clone size: many
J gene: TRBJ2-2
CDR3 protein: CASSDFGLKISNTGELFF
CDR3 DNA: TGTGCCAGCAGTGATTTTGGGCTTAAAATATCGAACACCGGGGAGCTGTTTTTT

V gene: TRBV29-1
CDR3 length: 15
D gene: .
clone size: many
J gene: TRBJ2-2
CDR3 protein: CSVDTGLANTGELFF
CDR3 DNA: TGCAGCGTTGACACAGGCCTCGCGAACACCGGGGAGCTGTTTTTT

V gene: TRBV14
CDR3 length: 16
D gene: .
clone size: many
J gene: TRBJ2-1
CDR3 protein: CASSQEVPIAYNEQFF
CDR3 DNA: TGTGCCAGCAGCCAAGAAGTCCCTATTGCCTACAATGAGCAGTTCTTC

V gene: TRBV20-1
CDR3 length: 14
D gene: TRBD2
clone size: .
J gene: TRBJ2-1
CDR3 protein: CSGPLAGTPNEQFF
CDR3 DNA: TGCAGTGGCCCACTAGCGGGGACTCCAAATGAGCAGTTCTTC

V gene: TRBV6-2/TRBV6-3
CDR3 length: 14
D gene: .
clone size: .
J gene: TRBJ2-7
CDR3 protein: CASRTGTMTYEQYF
CDR3 DNA: TGTGCCAGCAGGACCGGGACAATGACCTACGAGCAGTACTTC